Below, one T cell receptor beta chain is given with its context. This clonotype was observed a few times. Which antigen it targets is not known. Base qualities are not at hand, and no much larger clone is one base apart. From the cysteine up to the phenylalanine, the CDR3 has a length of 17 residues. The entry retains the CDR3 DNA only, 51 bases that are in frame from base 1. The germline V and J ends show losses of 0 bases and 5 bases respectively, and no gene match explains 12 bases of the junction. CDR1 and CDR2 are read off the germline V gene as SGDLS and YYNGEE. The meaning of the sample's treatment or condition label: live attenuated yellow fever vaccine strain. At each blood-draw timepoint, two biological replicates of bulk PBMCs were collected. PBMCs were isolated from peripheral blood using a standard Ficoll-Paque protocol. TriZol was used to extract RNA from bulk PBMCs, from CD4 and CD8 fractions, and from dextramer-positive and dextramer-negative fractions.

Synthesis of TCR cDNA relied on 5'RACE template switching, a step that introduced a universal primer site along with unique molecular identifiers. Priming for cDNA synthesis came from both the TCR alpha and TCR beta constant segments. Library amplification involved two PCR steps, and the second step added sample barcodes and sequencing adapters. Sequencing of libraries was done on Illumina HiSeq 2500 (2x100 bp) or NovaSeq (2x150 bp). Per the authors' processing: Demultiplexing of reads and collapsing into UMI consensus sequences were performed with MIGEC, and V(D)J alignment was carried out with MiXCR. Using edgeR on replicate PBMC samples, clonotypes were called vaccine-responding if FDR was below 0.01 and the log2 fold change was above 5 up to day 15. Each bulk clonotype was labeled CD4 or CD8 based on which sequenced repertoire, CD4 or CD8, contained the clonotype at higher abundance. Using fastp at Q25 and MiXCR, TCRdb reprocessed the public reads and kept productive beta chains. Each CDR3 protein gets just one entry, which takes the most common genes and DNA from the rows behind it. These V and J calls are TCRdb output, not the study's own analysis. The sample data list about 320,000 distinct CDR3 sequences, and approximately 7% of these were observed just once. The ten biggest clones cover roughly 19% of the sample.

The data were obtained in a study of T cells after yellow fever vaccination (dated by TCRdb to between 2018 and 2020). About the full investigation: The SMART-Seq v4 Ultra Low Input RNA kit was used to prepare libraries from fractions with low cell numbers. The cohort comprised two healthy male donors, one aged 18 to 29 and one aged 30 to 40 years. Bulk TCR alpha and beta repertoires were sequenced longitudinally to track T-cell clones before and after primary and booster YFV17D yellow fever vaccination. Bulk PBMC replicates and cell subsets were isolated from blood drawn at multiple timepoints before and after both primary and secondary immunization.

On the study overall, not on this receptor specifically: After the booster, most clones that had expanded after primary vaccination were detected again (almost 97% of CD4 and around 88% of CD8), suggesting broad maintenance of memory. The secondary T-cell response was found to be weaker but faster than the primary response, with a peak reached on day 5 rather than on day 15. The study included only two donors, which limits how far the findings can be generalized. Because abundant contaminating clonotypes from the bulk population could be contained in FACS-sorted repertoires, computational filtering was required. A small share of clonotypes was detected in both CD4 and CD8 compartments, with the overlap likely arising from convergent recombination.

The rearranged chain carries TRBV9 and TRBJ1-2; 8 middle bases align to TRBD1. The specimen comprised PBMCs, sampled about 41 days after the first yellow fever vaccination. The receptor was isolated from a young man who received the YFV17D yellow fever vaccine. The CDR3 in this case is CASSVGGAGGAYYGYTF. The DNA sequence is TGTGCCAGCAGCGTAGGGGGGGCAGGGGGCGCTTATTATGGCTACACCTTC.